This T cell receptor (beta chain) came from a study of CD8+ T cells in alopecia areata. The overall study: Grafted skin came from C3H/HeJ donors with spontaneous alopecia (about 6-13 months old) and was placed on approximately 7-10-week-old female C3H/HeJ mice.

A remark on this clone: The antigen remains unidentified. These gene names are mouse names.

The study sorted pooled cutaneous lymph node cells by CD4, CD8alpha, NKG2D, NKG2ACE and other markers. Following extraction, RNA underwent reverse transcription to cDNA, which served as the sequencing template. Sequencing was performed with immunoSEQ multiplex PCR; in TCRdb, only in-frame clones are kept and a portion is missing. The record shows about 270,000 clones for this sample, with no singletons present. General observations from the study: In lesional scalp, particularly from alopecia totalis/universalis, clonality was higher than in normal scalp. Patients displayed less clarity in TCR sharing than mice, a finding possibly related to HLA. Among the cells sequenced in scalp samples are also the resident alphabeta T cells of normal skin.

This clonotype was obtained from a C3H/HeJ mouse with alopecia areata. The strain's MHC type: H2-k. The sample comprised CD4+ T cells sorted from a lymph node.

CDR3: CASGRDRGRSGQLYF. Partial CDR3 DNA: TGTGCCAGCGGTCGTGACAGGGGGCGCTCCGGG. The chain uses TRBV13-2 and TRBJ2-2; 10 bases line up with TRBD1. The read ends 4 residues early relative to the CDR3; the germline J gene fills the gap. Unmatched junction bases numbered 6, after V lost 4 bases and J lost 6 bases. Germline CDR1 NNHNN, CDR2 SYGAGS (reference sequence). The CDR3 runs 15 residues.